This T cell receptor (beta chain) was identified during a study of T cells in Graves' hyperthyroidism and ophthalmopathy. Broader study findings: Among thyroid clonotypes expanded above 0.001, most also appeared in blood.

This clonotype came up many times. What it binds is not known. Calling Graves' hyperthyroidism stable meant ophthalmopathy did not progress within 18 months. Subjects aged 18 to 65 presented with newly diagnosed hyperthyroidism of less than 2 months' duration. PBMCs came from 10 ml fresh peripheral blood. TCR beta CDR3 sequences were amplified from RNA transcripts. Initially, a first-round RT-PCR of the TCR CDR3 employed the HTBI primer set. From the multiplex PCR reads, TCRdb called clonotypes with MiXCR, one entry per CDR3 protein. The data show approximately 320,000 distinct CDR3 sequences, around 17% seen once. Germline values: CDR1 MNHNS, CDR2 SASEGT. The CDR3 runs 16 residues. Trimming at V came to 3 bases and at J to 4 bases, leaving 9 bases not matched to a gene.

The TCR comes from a man aged 25 to 40 with Graves' hyperthyroidism. Material: blood. This sequence joins TRBV6-1 and TRBJ2-3; TRBD2 agrees at 8 bases. DNA of the CDR3: TGTGCCAGCAGTGAGGCGGGGACTAGGAACGCAGATACGCAGTATTTT. Encoded protein: CASSEAGTRNADTQYF.